This T cell receptor beta chain was recovered during a study of cytomegalovirus exposure and HLA in healthy donors. Everyone who donated was a healthy bone marrow donor. Notes on this clone: Antigen unknown.

The primer mix had 60 Vbeta and 13 Jbeta primers. Methods used by the authors: There were about 80 million unique TCR beta chains by a later count, and approximately 11 million of them were shared. Sequenced by immunoSEQ multiplex PCR; TCRdb stores in-frame clones only, minus some. From that table come the V and J calls and clone size; the DNA was used to work out D and trimming. The repertoire consists of about 160,000 clones, with roughly 82% occurring once and the leading ten covering approximately 1.6%. Trimming pared 5 bases from V and 2 bases from J, leaving 17 bases between. This CDR3 spans 16 amino acids. From germline, CDR1 is MNHNY and CDR2 SVGAGI (reference sequence). Study-level points and caveats: Productive rates of about 87% or about 30% were seen for most TCR beta V segments in an earlier analysis. There were approximately 150 TCR beta chains listed as cytomegalovirus-associated.

The source material was PBMCs. This sequence was found in a girl aged 5-17 years in good health and CMV-seropositive. The V and J genes are TRBV6-6 and TRBJ2-3; tentative D call: TRBD1 (6 bases). CDR3 residues: CASSRPDRISTDTQYF. DNA of the CDR3: TGTGCCAGCAGTAGACCGGACAGAATCTCCACAGATACGCAGTATTTT.